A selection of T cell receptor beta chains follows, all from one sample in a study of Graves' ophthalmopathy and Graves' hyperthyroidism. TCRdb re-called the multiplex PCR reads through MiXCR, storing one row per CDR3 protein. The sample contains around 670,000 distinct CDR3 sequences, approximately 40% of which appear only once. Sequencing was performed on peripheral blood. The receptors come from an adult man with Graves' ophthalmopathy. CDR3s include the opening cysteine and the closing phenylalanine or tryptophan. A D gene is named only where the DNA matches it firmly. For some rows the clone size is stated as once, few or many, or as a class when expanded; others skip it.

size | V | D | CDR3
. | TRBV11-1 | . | CASSATSAKETQHF
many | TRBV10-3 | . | CASSHINTEAFF
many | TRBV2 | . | CASSERLRTANYGYTF
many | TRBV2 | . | CASSVPISGNTIYF
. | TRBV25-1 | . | CASSPTLAGYSYEQYF
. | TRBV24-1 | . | CASSFGQSETQYF
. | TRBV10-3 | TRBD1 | CAISDLTGGEKLFF
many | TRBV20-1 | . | CSASWGLYGYTF
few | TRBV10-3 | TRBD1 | CASSLSGQGRGGYTF
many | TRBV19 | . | CASSIDSVNTEAFF
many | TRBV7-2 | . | CASSFAAGSNSPLHF
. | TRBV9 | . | CASSVLDRNYGHTF
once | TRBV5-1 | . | CASSRDSSLYEQYF
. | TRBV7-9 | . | CASSPSDKGRQETQYF
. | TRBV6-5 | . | CASSYGPGESPLHF
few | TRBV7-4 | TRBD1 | CASSLGQGALSTGELFF
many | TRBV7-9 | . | CASSLGAETNTEAFF
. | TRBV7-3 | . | CASGAGDNSPLHF
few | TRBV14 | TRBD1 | CACHRGSPLHF
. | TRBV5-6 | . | CASSLVGSSFGEQYF
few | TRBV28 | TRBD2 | CASSLSREGGYEQYF
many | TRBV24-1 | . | CATSDPGRGANVLTF
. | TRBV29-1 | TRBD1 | CSLDPTQGAHYGYTF
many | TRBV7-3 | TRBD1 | CASSWDRNTEAFF
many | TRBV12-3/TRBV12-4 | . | CASSLAHSNTEAFF
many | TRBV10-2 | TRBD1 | CASSDWTGVSPYGYTF
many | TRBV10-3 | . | CAISPGGRWETQYF
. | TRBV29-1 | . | CSVLGHDRVEQYF
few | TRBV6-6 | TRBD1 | CASRSLQGAVANEKLFF
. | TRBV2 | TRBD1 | CASSPGQAQRETQYF
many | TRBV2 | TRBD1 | CASSESWQGAYEQYF
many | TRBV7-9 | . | CASSLSSRPEAFF
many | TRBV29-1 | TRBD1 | CSVARDRVGEKLFF
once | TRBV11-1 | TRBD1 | CASSRGQGIEKAFF
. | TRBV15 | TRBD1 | CATSRRTGHGYTF
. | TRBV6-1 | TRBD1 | CASSGYRGGDYTF
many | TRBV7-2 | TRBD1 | CASSVDRGQAGYTF
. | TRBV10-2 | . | CASSPYMDGIMNTEAFF
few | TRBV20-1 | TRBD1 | CSASDRGMSYGYTF
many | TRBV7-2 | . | CASSLAGAGKLFF
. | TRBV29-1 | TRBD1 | CSVEDRQGAPLYYGYTF
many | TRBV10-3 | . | CASTEGGGGAYEQYF
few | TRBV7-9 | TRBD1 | CASRRLDRSYGYTF
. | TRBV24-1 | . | CATQRRTSYEQYF
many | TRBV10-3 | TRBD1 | CASRAQTGAVNYGYTF
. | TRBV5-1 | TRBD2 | CASSLDSPTSVPYEQYF
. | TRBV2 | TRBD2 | CASSIRQRTSGTIPYEQYF
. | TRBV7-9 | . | CASQSATGELFF
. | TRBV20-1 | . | CSASGLETMNTEAFF
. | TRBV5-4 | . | CASSLSLGVAFEKLFF
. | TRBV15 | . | CATSSRRSSTEAFF
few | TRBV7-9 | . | CASSPGQVLSGANVLTF
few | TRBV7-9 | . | CASSFSSVGGGYTF
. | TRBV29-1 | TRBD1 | CSVEKGTGGKAFF
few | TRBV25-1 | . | CASSPAGGYTGELFF